This T cell receptor beta chain was sequenced during a study of CD4 T cells in relation to SARS-CoV-2 and coronaviruses (TCRdb year 2021). Background on the whole study: Across all 12 patients in the convalescent cohort, the median age was around 40 years, with a range of roughly 21 to 75 years. Among the roughly 12 convalescent patients, 8 males and 4 females were included, and two of the subjects were Hispanic. HLA restriction was mapped for shared crossreactive spike epitopes using patient-derived lymphoblastoid cell lines. Memory CD4+ T cell crossreactivity between SARS-CoV-2 and common cold coronavirus spike proteins was assessed at the TCR clonotype level in the study. The Adaptive Biotechnologies TCR-sequencing kit was used for samples from a few pre-COVID donors and for the naive versus memory experiments, whereas the other data were Illumina-based. Expansion assays from other donors in the study were sequenced with a different, Illumina-based TCR-beta assay.

Uncultured naive and memory CD4+ T cell DNA received deep-resolution immunoSEQ TCR-beta sequencing. In the source study's methods: During preprocessing, nonproductive sequences were removed, as were CDR3s that did not start with C, did not end with F or W, or were shorter than 7 amino acids. Cultured and uncultured naive and memory CD4+ repertoires were searched for previously identified spike- and CEF-reactive CDR3s. After three terminal residues were trimmed from each end, CDR3 homology was quantified as pairwise Levenshtein distance using the stringdist R package. TCRdb limited this immuneACCESS table to in-frame rearrangements with V and J called. A share of clones is missing; checked studies link under half to unresolved V genes, and the rest is unexplained. Clone size and the V and J calls come from that table; the DNA yielded D and trimming. The sample yields 35,000 to 40,000 clones; 80% to 90% were counted once. Of the sample, 3.1% falls within the top ten clones.

What the authors observed across the whole study: Because no donor provided both pre-pandemic and post-infection samples, tracing the source of pre-existing responses was limited. Significantly weaker SARS-CoV-2-driven expansion was shown by crossreactive clones than by monoreactive clones, consistent with antigenic imprinting. Small numbers of patients and of tested TCRs were a limitation of the study. Since the crossreactivity analysis centred on spike protein, crossreactivity against other viral proteins was not assessed. Naive versus memory sequencing indicated that memory recall responses, rather than primary responses primed during culture, are detected by the assay. In roughly two thirds of donors, memory CD4+ clonotypes turned up that crossrecognized SARS-CoV-2 and at least one common cold coronavirus spike.

Naive and memory CD4+ T cells were separated from cryopreserved PBMCs by CD4 enrichment followed by EasySep naive CD4+ T cell enrichment. Ficoll-Paque PLUS gradient centrifugation was used to isolate PBMCs from either whole blood or leukapheresis product. PBMCs were either cryopreserved at -140 degrees C or used fresh in the expansion assay. The QIAamp Micro DNA Kit was used to extract genomic DNA from the CD4+ T cells. As to this clone: Its antigen is still unknown. No base-level quality is on record; no much larger clone is a single base apart.

V lost 0 bases and J lost 2 bases; the stretch between them is 10 bases long. CDR1 SGDLS and CDR2 YYNGEE are derived from the germline V gene. The CDR3 measures 15 amino acids from cysteine to phenylalanine. The CDR3 DNA has 45 bases and is translated from base 1. This clonotype was sampled from an adult with COVID-19. The sequence is built from TRBV9 and TRBJ2-3, with the D gene not confidently named. The sequencing sample was made of memory CD4+ T cells from PBMCs. In light of the paper, this sample's cell subset or site label describes: memory (non-naive) CD4+ T cells. The sequence in DNA is TGTGCCAGCAGCGTAGCGGCGCCTAACACAGATACGCAGTATTTT. Translated, this is CASSVAAPNTDTQYF. Here the CDR3 is joined to the reference TRBV9 and TRBJ2-3 genes, and the full variable domain is: DSGVTQTPKHLITATGQRVTLRCSPRSGDLSVYWYQQSLDQGLQFLIQYYNGEERAKGNILERFSAQQFPDLHSELNLSSLELGDSALYFCASSVAAPNTDTQYFGPGTRLTVL.